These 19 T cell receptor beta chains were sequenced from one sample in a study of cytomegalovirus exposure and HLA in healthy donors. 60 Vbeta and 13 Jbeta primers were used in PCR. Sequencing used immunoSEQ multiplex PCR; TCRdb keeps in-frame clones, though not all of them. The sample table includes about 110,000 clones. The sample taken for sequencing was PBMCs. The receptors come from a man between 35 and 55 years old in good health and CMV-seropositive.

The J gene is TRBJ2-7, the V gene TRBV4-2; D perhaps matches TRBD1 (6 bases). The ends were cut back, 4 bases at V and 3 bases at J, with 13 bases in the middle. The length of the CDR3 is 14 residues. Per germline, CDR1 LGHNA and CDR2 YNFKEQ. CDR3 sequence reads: CASSPYRDNYEQYF. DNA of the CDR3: TGTGCCAGCAGCCCATACCGGGACAACTACGAGCAGTACTTC.

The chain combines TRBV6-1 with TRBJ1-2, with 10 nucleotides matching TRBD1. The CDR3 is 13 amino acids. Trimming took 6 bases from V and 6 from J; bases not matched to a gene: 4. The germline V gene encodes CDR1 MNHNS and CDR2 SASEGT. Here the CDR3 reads CASSFGQGDGYTF. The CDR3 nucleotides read TGTGCCAGCAGCTTTGGACAGGGGGATGGCTACACCTTC.

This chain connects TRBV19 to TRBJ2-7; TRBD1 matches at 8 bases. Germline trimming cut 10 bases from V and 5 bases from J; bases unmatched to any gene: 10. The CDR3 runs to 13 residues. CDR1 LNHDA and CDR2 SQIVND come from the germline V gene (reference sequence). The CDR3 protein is CATRQGISDEQYF. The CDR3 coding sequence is TGTGCCACAAGACAGGGGATCAGCGACGAGCAGTACTTC. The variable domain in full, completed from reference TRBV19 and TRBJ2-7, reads DGGITQSPKYLFRKEGQNVTLSCEQNLNHDAMYWYRQDPGQGLRLIYYSQIVNDFQKGDIAEGYSVSREKKESFPLTVTSAQKNPTAFYLCATRQGISDEQYFGPGTRLTVT.

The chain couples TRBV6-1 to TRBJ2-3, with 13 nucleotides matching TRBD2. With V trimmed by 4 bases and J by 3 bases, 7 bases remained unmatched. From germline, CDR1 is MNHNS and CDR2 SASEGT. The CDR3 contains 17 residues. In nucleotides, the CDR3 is TGTGCCAGCAGTGTAAACCGACTAGCGGGAGGTACAGATACGCAGTATTTT. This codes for CASSVNRLAGGTDTQYF.

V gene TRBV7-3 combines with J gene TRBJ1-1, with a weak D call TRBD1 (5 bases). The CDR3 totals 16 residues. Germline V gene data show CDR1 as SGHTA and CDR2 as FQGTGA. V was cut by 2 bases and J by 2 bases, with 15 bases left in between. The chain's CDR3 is CASSLGVGEANTEAFF. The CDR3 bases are TGTGCCAGCAGCTTAGGTGTGGGGGAGGCCAACACTGAAGCTTTCTTT.

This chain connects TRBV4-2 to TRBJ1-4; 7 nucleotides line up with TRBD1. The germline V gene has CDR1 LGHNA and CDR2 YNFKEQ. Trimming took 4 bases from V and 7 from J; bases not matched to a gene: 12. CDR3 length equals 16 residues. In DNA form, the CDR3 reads TGTGCCAGCAGCCTAAACCCTGACAGGGTTGGTGAAAAACTGTTTTTT. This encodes CASSLNPDRVGEKLFF.

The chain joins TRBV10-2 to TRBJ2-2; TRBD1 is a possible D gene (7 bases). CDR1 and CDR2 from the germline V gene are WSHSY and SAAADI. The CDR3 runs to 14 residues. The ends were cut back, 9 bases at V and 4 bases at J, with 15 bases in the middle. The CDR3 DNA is TGCGCCAGTAGGAGACAGGGAGGCACCGGGGAGCTGTTTTTT. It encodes CASRRQGGTGELFF.

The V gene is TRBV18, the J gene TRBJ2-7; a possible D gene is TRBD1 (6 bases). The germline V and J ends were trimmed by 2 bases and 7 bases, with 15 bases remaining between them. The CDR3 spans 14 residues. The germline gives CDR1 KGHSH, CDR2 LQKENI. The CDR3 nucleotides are TGTGCCAGCTCACCAGGGGGCGCCTCGGGAGAGCAGTACTTC. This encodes CASSPGGASGEQYF.

The CDR3 is CASSQELAGGSHNEQFF. CDR3 coding DNA: TGTGCCAGCAGCCAAGAACTAGCGGGAGGCTCCCATAATGAGCAGTTCTTC. V and J are TRBV14 and TRBJ2-1; 12 bases agree with TRBD2. This CDR3 spans 17 amino acids. Germline trimming cut 0 bases from V and 7 bases from J; bases unmatched to any gene: 7. Germline V gene sequence: CDR1 SGHDN, CDR2 FVKESK. Full variable domain (rest looked up from reference TRBV14 and TRBJ2-1): EAGVTQFPSHSVIEKGQTVTLRCDPISGHDNLYWYRRVMGKEIKFLLHFVKESKQDESGMPNNRFLAERTGGTYSTLKVQPAELEDSGVYFCASSQELAGGSHNEQFFGPGTRLTVL.

CDR3 in DNA: TGTGCCAGCAAGAACGGGGAGACCCAGTACTTC. This sequence encodes CASKNGETQYF. The J gene is TRBJ2-5, the V gene TRBV2; no firm D call. The CDR3 length is 11 residues. Germline CDR1 is SNHLY and CDR2 is FYNNEI. Deletions cut 7 bases from V and 5 bases from J, with 8 bases between.

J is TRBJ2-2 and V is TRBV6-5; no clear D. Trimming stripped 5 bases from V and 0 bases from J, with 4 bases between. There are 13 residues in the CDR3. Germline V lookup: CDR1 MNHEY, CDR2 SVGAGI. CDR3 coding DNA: TGTGCCAGCAGTCGGGCGAACACCGGGGAGCTGTTTTTT. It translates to CASSRANTGELFF.

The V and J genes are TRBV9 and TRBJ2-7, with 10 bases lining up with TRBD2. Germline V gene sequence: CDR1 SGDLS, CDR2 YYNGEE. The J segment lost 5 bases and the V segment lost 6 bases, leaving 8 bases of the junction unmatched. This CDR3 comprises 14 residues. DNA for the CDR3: TGTGCCAGCAACACCGGGACTAGCGTCCACGAGCAGTACTTC. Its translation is CASNTGTSVHEQYF.

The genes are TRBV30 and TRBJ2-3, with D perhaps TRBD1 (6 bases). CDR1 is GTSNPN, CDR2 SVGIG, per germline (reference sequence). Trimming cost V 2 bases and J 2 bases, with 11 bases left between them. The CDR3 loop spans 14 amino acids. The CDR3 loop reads CAWSPGHITDTQYF. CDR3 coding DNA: TGTGCCTGGAGTCCGGGACACATCACAGATACGCAGTATTTT.

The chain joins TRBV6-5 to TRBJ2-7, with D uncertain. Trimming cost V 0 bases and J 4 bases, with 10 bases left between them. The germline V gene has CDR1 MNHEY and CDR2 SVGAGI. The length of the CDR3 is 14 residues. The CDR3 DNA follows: TGTGCCAGCAGTTACTCCGGCAGGCCGTACGAGCAGTACTTC. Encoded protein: CASSYSGRPYEQYF.

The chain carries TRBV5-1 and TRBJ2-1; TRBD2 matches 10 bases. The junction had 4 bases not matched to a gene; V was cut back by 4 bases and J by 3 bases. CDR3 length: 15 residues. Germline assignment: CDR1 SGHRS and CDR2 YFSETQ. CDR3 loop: CASSRWTSGYNEQFF. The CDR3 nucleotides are TGCGCCAGCAGCCGCTGGACTAGCGGCTACAATGAGCAGTTCTTC. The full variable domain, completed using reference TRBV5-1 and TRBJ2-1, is KAGVTQTPRYLIKTRGQQVTLSCSPISGHRSVSWYQQTPGQGLQFLFEYFSETQRNKGNFPGRFSGRQFSNSRSEMNVSTLELGDSALYLCASSRWTSGYNEQFFGPGTRLTVL.

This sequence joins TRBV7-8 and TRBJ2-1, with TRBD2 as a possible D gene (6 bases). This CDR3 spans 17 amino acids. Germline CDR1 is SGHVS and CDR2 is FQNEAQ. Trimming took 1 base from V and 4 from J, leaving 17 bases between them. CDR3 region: CASSLGDWAGIYNEQFF. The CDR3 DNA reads TGTGCCAGCAGCTTAGGGGACTGGGCGGGAATTTACAATGAGCAGTTCTTC.

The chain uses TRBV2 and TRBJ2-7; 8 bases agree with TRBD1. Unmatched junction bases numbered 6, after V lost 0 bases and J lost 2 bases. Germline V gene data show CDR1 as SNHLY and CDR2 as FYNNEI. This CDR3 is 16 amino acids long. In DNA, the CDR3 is TGTGCCAGCAGTGAAGCTGGGGCAGGGGGCACCTACGAGCAGTACTTC. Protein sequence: CASSEAGAGGTYEQYF.

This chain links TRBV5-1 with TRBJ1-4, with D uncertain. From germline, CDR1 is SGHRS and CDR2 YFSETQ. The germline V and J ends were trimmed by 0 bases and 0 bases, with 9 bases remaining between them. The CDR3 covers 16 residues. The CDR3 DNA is TGCGCCAGCAGCTTGGGAGGGCGGGCAACTAATGAAAAACTGTTTTTT. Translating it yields CASSLGGRATNEKLFF. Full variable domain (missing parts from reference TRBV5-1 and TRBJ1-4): KAGVTQTPRYLIKTRGQQVTLSCSPISGHRSVSWYQQTPGQGLQFLFEYFSETQRNKGNFPGRFSGRQFSNSRSEMNVSTLELGDSALYLCASSLGGRATNEKLFFGSGTQLSVL.

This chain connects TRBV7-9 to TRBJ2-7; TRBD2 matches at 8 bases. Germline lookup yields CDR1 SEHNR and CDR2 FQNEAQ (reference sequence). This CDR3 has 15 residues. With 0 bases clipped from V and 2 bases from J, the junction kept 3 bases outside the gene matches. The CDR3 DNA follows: TGTGCCAGCAGCTTAGCCTTAGCGGGAACCTACGAGCAGTACTTC. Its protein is CASSLALAGTYEQYF.